This T cell receptor beta chain was obtained from a study of cytomegalovirus exposure and HLA in healthy donors. General observations from the study: Later analysis identified several of the most significant clusters that appeared linked to common viral pathogens. A previous analysis found most TCR beta V segments productive roughly 90% or roughly 30% of the time.

Researchers ran the PCR with 60 Vbeta and 13 Jbeta primers. TCRdb keeps only in-frame clones here, not all; method: immunoSEQ multiplex PCR. The sample contains some 160,000 clones, 65% to 80% of which appear only once. Comment on this clone: The target antigen is unknown.

This clonotype originated in a woman in her thirties or forties in good health and CMV-seronegative. The sample was PBMCs.

As DNA, the CDR3 is TGTGCCAGCAGCTTAGGACAGGGCATCTATGGCTACACCTTC. Amino acid sequence: CASSLGQGIYGYTF. The V gene is TRBV7-6, the J gene TRBJ1-2; TRBD1 matches at 7 bases. The CDR3 loop spans 14 amino acids. Germline CDR1 and CDR2: SGHVS and FNYEAQ. Unmatched junction bases numbered 3, after V lost 1 base and J lost 4 bases.